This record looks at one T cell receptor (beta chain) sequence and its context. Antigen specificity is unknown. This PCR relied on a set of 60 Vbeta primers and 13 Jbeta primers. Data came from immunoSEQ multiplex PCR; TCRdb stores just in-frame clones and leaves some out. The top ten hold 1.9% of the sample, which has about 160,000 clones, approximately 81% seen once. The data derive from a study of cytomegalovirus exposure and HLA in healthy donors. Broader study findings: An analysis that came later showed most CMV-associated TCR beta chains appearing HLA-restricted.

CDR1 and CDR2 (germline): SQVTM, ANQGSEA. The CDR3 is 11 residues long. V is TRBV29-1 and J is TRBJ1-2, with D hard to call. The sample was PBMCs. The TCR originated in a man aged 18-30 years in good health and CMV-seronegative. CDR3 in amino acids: CSSWGDYGYTF. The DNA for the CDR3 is TGCAGTTCATGGGGAGACTATGGCTACACCTTC.